Listed below are T cell receptor beta chains from one sample, sequenced in a study of shared clonotypes between healthy human individuals. Here immunoSEQ multiplex PCR was the method, and the copy in TCRdb shows in-frame clones only, minus some. The sample comprises roughly 1,800,000 clones, about 94% of which are singletons, and approximately 1.2% rests with the top ten. Sequencing was done on a sample of naive CD8+ T cells sorted from blood. These receptors originate from a man in his late teens or twenties in good health. CDR3s include the opening cysteine and the closing phenylalanine or tryptophan. The order of the fields is J gene, V gene, CDR3 length, clone size, D gene, CDR3 DNA, CDR3 protein. D genes are given only for firm matches. Only some rows state a clone size, as once, few, many or a class for expanded clones.

j_gene: TRBJ2-7
v_gene: TRBV27
len: 13
abundance: once
d_gene: .
CDR3nt: TGTGCCAGCAGCCTTTTGGGGGTTGACGAGCAGTACTTC
CDR3aa: CASSLLGVDEQYF

j_gene: TRBJ2-7
v_gene: TRBV4-1
len: 15
abundance: .
d_gene: TRBD2
CDR3nt: TGCGCCAGCAGCCATCGACTAGCGGGAGCACACGAGCAGTACTTC
CDR3aa: CASSHRLAGAHEQYF

j_gene: TRBJ1-4
v_gene: TRBV6-6
len: 13
abundance: .
d_gene: TRBD1
CDR3nt: TGTGCCTCCCAGGGGGGGCGTGATGAAAAACTGTTTTTT
CDR3aa: CASQGGRDEKLFF

j_gene: TRBJ2-1
v_gene: TRBV5-4
len: 13
abundance: .
d_gene: TRBD1
CDR3nt: TGTGCCAACCGGGACAGGGGAAAGGATGAGCAGTTCTTC
CDR3aa: CANRDRGKDEQFF

j_gene: TRBJ2-1
v_gene: TRBV9
len: 16
abundance: .
d_gene: TRBD2
CDR3nt: TGTGCCAGCAGCGTAGCCCTAGCGGGGGGCGGGAATGAGCAGTTCTTC
CDR3aa: CASSVALAGGGNEQFF

j_gene: TRBJ2-7
v_gene: TRBV29-1
len: 11
abundance: once
d_gene: .
CDR3nt: TGCAGCGTTGTGAGGGGCTACGAGCAGTACTTC
CDR3aa: CSVVRGYEQYF

j_gene: TRBJ1-1
v_gene: TRBV11-2
len: 14
abundance: .
d_gene: .
CDR3nt: TGTGCCAGCAGCTTATTTGCGGGTGACCCTGAAGCTTTCTTT
CDR3aa: CASSLFAGDPEAFF

j_gene: TRBJ1-2
v_gene: TRBV5-3
len: 15
abundance: .
d_gene: TRBD1
CDR3nt: TGTGCCAGAAGCTTGGCAGGACAGGGAGGGCCTGGCTACACCTTC
CDR3aa: CARSLAGQGGPGYTF

j_gene: TRBJ2-7
v_gene: TRBV11-2
len: 15
abundance: .
d_gene: .
CDR3nt: TGTGCCAGCAGCTTAGAGAAGGGGAGCCCCTACGAGCAGTACTTC
CDR3aa: CASSLEKGSPYEQYF

j_gene: TRBJ2-7
v_gene: TRBV4-3
len: 14
abundance: .
d_gene: TRBD2
CDR3nt: TGCGCCAGTCAAGTTCTGGGGGAGGGCTACGAGCAGTACTTC
CDR3aa: CASQVLGEGYEQYF

j_gene: TRBJ2-2
v_gene: TRBV29-1
len: 13
abundance: .
d_gene: .
CDR3nt: TGCAGCGTTGAACAGGTCAACACCGGGGAGCTGTTTTTT
CDR3aa: CSVEQVNTGELFF

j_gene: TRBJ2-7
v_gene: TRBV11-2
len: 15
abundance: .
d_gene: .
CDR3nt: TGTGCCAGCAGCGCAGGCCGGGACTTCTCCTACGAGCAGTACTTC
CDR3aa: CASSAGRDFSYEQYF

j_gene: TRBJ1-1
v_gene: TRBV2
len: 15
abundance: .
d_gene: .
CDR3nt: TGTGCCAGCAGTGCGAGCGAAACCGTGAACACTGAAGCTTTCTTT
CDR3aa: CASSASETVNTEAFF

j_gene: TRBJ1-1
v_gene: TRBV29-1
len: 18
abundance: .
d_gene: .
CDR3nt: TGCAGCGTTGAACCCTCTGTGGGCCTGACGGGGGAAGGTACTGAAGCTTTCTTT
CDR3aa: CSVEPSVGLTGEGTEAFF

j_gene: TRBJ2-7
v_gene: TRBV4-3
len: 16
abundance: .
d_gene: .
CDR3nt: TGCGCCAGCAGCCAAGTTATCGTCGATGGGTCCTACGAGCAGTACTTC
CDR3aa: CASSQVIVDGSYEQYF

j_gene: TRBJ2-3
v_gene: TRBV7-2
len: 14
abundance: once
d_gene: .
CDR3nt: TGTGCCAGCAGCCACGAAGGGTACACAGATACGCAGTATTTT
CDR3aa: CASSHEGYTDTQYF

j_gene: TRBJ2-7
v_gene: TRBV5-4
len: 14
abundance: .
d_gene: .
CDR3nt: TGTGCCAGCAGCTTAGAGCGGACCCCCTACGAGCAGTACTTC
CDR3aa: CASSLERTPYEQYF

j_gene: TRBJ1-1
v_gene: TRBV7-9
len: 12
abundance: .
d_gene: .
CDR3nt: TGTGCCAGCAGCTTAGCTGGTACCGAAGCTTTCTTT
CDR3aa: CASSLAGTEAFF

j_gene: TRBJ2-1
v_gene: TRBV21-1
len: 14
abundance: once
d_gene: .
CDR3nt: TGTGCCAGCAGCGGGGTCCAACTCTACAATGAGCAGTTCTTC
CDR3aa: CASSGVQLYNEQFF

j_gene: TRBJ2-1
v_gene: TRBV5-4
len: 13
abundance: .
d_gene: .
CDR3nt: TGTGCCAGCAGCCCCCCGATGGAGTACGAGCAGTTCTTC
CDR3aa: CASSPPMEYEQFF

j_gene: TRBJ1-2
v_gene: TRBV2
len: 12
abundance: few
d_gene: TRBD1
CDR3nt: TGTGCCAGCTCTGGGACAGACTATGGCTACACCTTC
CDR3aa: CASSGTDYGYTF

j_gene: TRBJ2-3
v_gene: TRBV9
len: 13
abundance: .
d_gene: .
CDR3nt: TGTGCCAGCAGCGTAGAAGGGATAGATACGCAGTATTTT
CDR3aa: CASSVEGIDTQYF

j_gene: TRBJ1-2
v_gene: TRBV7-9
len: 14
abundance: .
d_gene: .
CDR3nt: TGTGCCAGCAGCCCACAGGTCACCGTCTATGGCTACACCTTC
CDR3aa: CASSPQVTVYGYTF

j_gene: TRBJ2-3
v_gene: TRBV5-4
len: 11
abundance: .
d_gene: .
CDR3nt: TGTGCCAGCAGCTTGATGGATACGCAGTATTTT
CDR3aa: CASSLMDTQYF

j_gene: TRBJ2-2
v_gene: TRBV30
len: 12
abundance: .
d_gene: .
CDR3nt: TGTGCCTGGACCGGTCAGGACGGGGAGCTGTTTTTT
CDR3aa: CAWTGQDGELFF

j_gene: TRBJ2-1
v_gene: TRBV2
len: 17
abundance: .
d_gene: TRBD1
CDR3nt: TGTGCCAGCAGTGTCCAAAAGGGACAGGGGGTTCATGTTGAGCAGTTCTTC
CDR3aa: CASSVQKGQGVHVEQFF

j_gene: TRBJ2-2
v_gene: TRBV4-3
len: 13
abundance: .
d_gene: .
CDR3nt: TGCGCCAGCAGTTTCACGGGGGCCGGGGAGCTGTTTTTT
CDR3aa: CASSFTGAGELFF

j_gene: TRBJ1-5
v_gene: TRBV16
len: 15
abundance: .
d_gene: .
CDR3nt: TGTGCCAGCAGCCAATTGGGGGAAAGCAATCAGCCCCAGCATTTT
CDR3aa: CASSQLGESNQPQHF

j_gene: TRBJ2-3
v_gene: TRBV9
len: 15
abundance: .
d_gene: TRBD1
CDR3nt: TGTGCCAGCAGCGGTCAGGGGGTAAGCACAGATACGCAGTATTTT
CDR3aa: CASSGQGVSTDTQYF

j_gene: TRBJ2-7
v_gene: TRBV4-3
len: 15
abundance: .
d_gene: .
CDR3nt: TGCGCCAGCAGCCAAGGGGCGGCCAGCTCCTACGAGCAGTACTTC
CDR3aa: CASSQGAASSYEQYF

j_gene: TRBJ2-3
v_gene: TRBV30
len: 15
abundance: .
d_gene: .
CDR3nt: TGTGCCTGGAGTGCGACGGGTGGTCGCACAGATACGCAGTATTTT
CDR3aa: CAWSATGGRTDTQYF

j_gene: TRBJ2-7
v_gene: TRBV4-1
len: 16
abundance: .
d_gene: TRBD1
CDR3nt: TGCGCCAGCAGCCAAGCGAACAGGGGGTCCTCCTACGAGCAGTACTTC
CDR3aa: CASSQANRGSSYEQYF

j_gene: TRBJ1-3
v_gene: TRBV27
len: 17
abundance: .
d_gene: .
CDR3nt: TGTGCCAGCAGTTTAATCAGCCCGGGAGGCCCTGGAAACACCATATATTTT
CDR3aa: CASSLISPGGPGNTIYF

j_gene: TRBJ2-3
v_gene: TRBV7-8
len: 13
abundance: .
d_gene: .
CDR3nt: TGTGCCAGCAGCTTTGAGTTCACAGATACGCAGTATTTT
CDR3aa: CASSFEFTDTQYF

j_gene: TRBJ2-2
v_gene: TRBV6-1
len: 15
abundance: .
d_gene: .
CDR3nt: TGTGCCAGCAGTGAAGTAGTAGAGGTCACCGGGGAGCTGTTTTTT
CDR3aa: CASSEVVEVTGELFF

j_gene: TRBJ2-7
v_gene: TRBV28
len: 13
abundance: .
d_gene: .
CDR3nt: TGTGCCAGCATGGCAGGGGGGTCGAACGAGCAGTACTTC
CDR3aa: CASMAGGSNEQYF

j_gene: TRBJ2-2
v_gene: TRBV9
len: 13
abundance: .
d_gene: .
CDR3nt: TGTGCCAGCAGCCGGGTGAACACCGGGGAGCTGTTTTTT
CDR3aa: CASSRVNTGELFF

j_gene: TRBJ2-2
v_gene: TRBV7-8
len: 17
abundance: .
d_gene: TRBD2
CDR3nt: TGTGCCAGCAGCTTAGACCTAGCGGGGGTCGGCACCGGGGAGCTGTTTTTT
CDR3aa: CASSLDLAGVGTGELFF

j_gene: TRBJ2-7
v_gene: TRBV10-1
len: 15
abundance: .
d_gene: .
CDR3nt: TGCGCCAGCAGTGCATACCGGGCGGGACTGAACGAGCAGTACTTC
CDR3aa: CASSAYRAGLNEQYF

j_gene: TRBJ2-7
v_gene: TRBV6-1
len: 13
abundance: once
d_gene: .
CDR3nt: TGTGCCAGCAGTGCCCGGGGAACCTACGAGCAGTACTTC
CDR3aa: CASSARGTYEQYF

j_gene: TRBJ2-5
v_gene: TRBV9
len: 15
abundance: .
d_gene: .
CDR3nt: TGTGCCAGCAGCGGTAGCGGAGGTGGGGGAGAGACCCAGTACTTC
CDR3aa: CASSGSGGGGETQYF

j_gene: TRBJ1-5
v_gene: TRBV28
len: 14
abundance: .
d_gene: TRBD1
CDR3nt: TGTGCCAGCAGTCCGGGACAGGGTTATCAGCCCCAGCATTTT
CDR3aa: CASSPGQGYQPQHF

j_gene: TRBJ2-7
v_gene: TRBV6-6
len: 14
abundance: .
d_gene: TRBD2
CDR3nt: TGTGCCAGCAGAAGCGGGGGTGCTTCCTACGAGCAGTACTTC
CDR3aa: CASRSGGASYEQYF

j_gene: TRBJ2-2
v_gene: TRBV7-6
len: 16
abundance: once
d_gene: TRBD1
CDR3nt: TGTGCCAGCAGCTTAGAACAGGGGGTTACGACCGGGGAGCTGTTTTTT
CDR3aa: CASSLEQGVTTGELFF

j_gene: TRBJ1-6
v_gene: TRBV10-1
len: 14
abundance: .
d_gene: TRBD1
CDR3nt: TGCGCCAGCAGTAGGGACAGCGGCGATTCACCCCTCCACTTT
CDR3aa: CASSRDSGDSPLHF

j_gene: TRBJ2-1
v_gene: TRBV25-1
len: 16
abundance: .
d_gene: TRBD2
CDR3nt: TGTGCCAGCAGTGCGGGACTAGCGGGGGTTTACAATGAGCAGTTCTTC
CDR3aa: CASSAGLAGVYNEQFF

j_gene: TRBJ1-1
v_gene: TRBV30
len: 12
abundance: .
d_gene: .
CDR3nt: TGTGCCTGGAGCATGGGGAACACTGAAGCTTTCTTT
CDR3aa: CAWSMGNTEAFF

j_gene: TRBJ2-5
v_gene: TRBV2
len: 17
abundance: .
d_gene: TRBD1
CDR3nt: TGTGCCAGCAGGGACTTTGGACAGGGGGCTTCACAAGAGACCCAGTACTTC
CDR3aa: CASRDFGQGASQETQYF

j_gene: TRBJ2-5
v_gene: TRBV13
len: 15
abundance: .
d_gene: TRBD2
CDR3nt: TGTGCCAGCAGCTCGGAGGGCGGGGGAGAAGAGACCCAGTACTTC
CDR3aa: CASSSEGGGEETQYF